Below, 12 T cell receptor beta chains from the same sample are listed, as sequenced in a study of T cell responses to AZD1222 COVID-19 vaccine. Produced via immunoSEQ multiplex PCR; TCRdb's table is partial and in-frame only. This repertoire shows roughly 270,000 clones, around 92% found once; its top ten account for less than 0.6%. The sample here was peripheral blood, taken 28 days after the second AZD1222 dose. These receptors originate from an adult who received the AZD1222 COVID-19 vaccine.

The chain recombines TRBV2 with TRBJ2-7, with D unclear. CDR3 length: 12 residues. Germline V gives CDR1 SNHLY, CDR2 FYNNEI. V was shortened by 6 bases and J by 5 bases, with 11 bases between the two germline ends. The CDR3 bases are TGTGCCAGCAGGAGAACCGACCACGAGCAGTACTTC. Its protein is CASRRTDHEQYF.

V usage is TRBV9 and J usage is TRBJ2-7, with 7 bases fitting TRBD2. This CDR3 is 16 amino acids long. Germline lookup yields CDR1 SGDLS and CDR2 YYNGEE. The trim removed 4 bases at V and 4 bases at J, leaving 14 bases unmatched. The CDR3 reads CASSQRASGAAYEQYF. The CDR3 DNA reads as TGTGCCAGCAGCCAGAGGGCTAGCGGAGCAGCTTACGAGCAGTACTTC.

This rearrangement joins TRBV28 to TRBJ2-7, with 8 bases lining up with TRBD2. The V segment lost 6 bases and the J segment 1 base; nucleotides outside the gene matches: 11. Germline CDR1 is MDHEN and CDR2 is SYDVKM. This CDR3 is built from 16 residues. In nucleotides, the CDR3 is TGTGCCAGCAGGGAACACCTAGCGGGTCCGTCCTACGAGCAGTACTTC. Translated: CASREHLAGPSYEQYF.

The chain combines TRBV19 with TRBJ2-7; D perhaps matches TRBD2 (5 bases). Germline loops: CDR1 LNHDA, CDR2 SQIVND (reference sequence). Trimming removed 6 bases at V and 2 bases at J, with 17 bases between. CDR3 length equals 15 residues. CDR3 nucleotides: TGTGCCAGTAGCAGCGAGAGCGGCCGGACCTACGAGCAGTACTTC. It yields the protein CASSSESGRTYEQYF.

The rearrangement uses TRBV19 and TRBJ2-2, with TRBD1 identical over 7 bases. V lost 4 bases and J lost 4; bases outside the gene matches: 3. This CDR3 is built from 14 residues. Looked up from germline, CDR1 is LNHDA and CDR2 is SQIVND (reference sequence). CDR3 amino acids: CASSTTGATGELFF. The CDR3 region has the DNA TGTGCCAGTAGTACAACAGGGGCCACCGGGGAGCTGTTTTTT.

This CDR3 reads CASSQGTDSNQPQHF. Written as DNA, the CDR3 is TGTGCCAGCAGCCAAGGGACAGATAGCAATCAGCCCCAGCATTTT. This chain links TRBV3-1 (or the pseudogene TRBV3-2) with TRBJ1-5; D may be TRBD1 (6 bases). Trimming took 1 base from V and 0 from J, leaving 7 bases between them. Germline lookup yields CDR1 LGHDT and CDR2 YNNKEL (reference sequence). The CDR3 is 15 amino acids.

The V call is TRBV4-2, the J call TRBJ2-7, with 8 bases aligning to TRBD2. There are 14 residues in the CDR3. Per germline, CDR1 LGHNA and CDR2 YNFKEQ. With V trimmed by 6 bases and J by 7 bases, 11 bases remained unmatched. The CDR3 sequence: CASSPTAGVGEQYF. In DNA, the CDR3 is TGTGCCAGCAGTCCCACAGCGGGGGTAGGAGAGCAGTACTTC.

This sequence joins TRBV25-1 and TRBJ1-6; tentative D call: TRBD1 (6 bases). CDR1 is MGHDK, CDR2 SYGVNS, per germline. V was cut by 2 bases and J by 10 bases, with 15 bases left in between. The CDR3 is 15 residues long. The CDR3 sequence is CASSEGAGEGSPLHF. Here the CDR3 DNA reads TGTGCCAGCAGTGAAGGGGCAGGGGAAGGATCACCCCTCCACTTT.

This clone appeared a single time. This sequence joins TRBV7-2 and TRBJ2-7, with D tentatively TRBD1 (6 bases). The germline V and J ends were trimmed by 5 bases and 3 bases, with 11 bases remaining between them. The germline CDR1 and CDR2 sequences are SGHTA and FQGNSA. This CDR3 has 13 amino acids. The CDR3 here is CASSRGGIYEQYF. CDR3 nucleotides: TGTGCCAGCAGCCGAGGGGGAATCTACGAGCAGTACTTC.

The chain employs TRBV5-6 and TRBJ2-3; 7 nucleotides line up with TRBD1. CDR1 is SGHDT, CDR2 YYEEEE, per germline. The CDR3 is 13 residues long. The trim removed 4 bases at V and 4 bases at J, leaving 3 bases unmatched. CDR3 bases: TGTGCCAGCAGCGACAGGGCCTCAGATACGCAGTATTTT. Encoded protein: CASSDRASDTQYF.

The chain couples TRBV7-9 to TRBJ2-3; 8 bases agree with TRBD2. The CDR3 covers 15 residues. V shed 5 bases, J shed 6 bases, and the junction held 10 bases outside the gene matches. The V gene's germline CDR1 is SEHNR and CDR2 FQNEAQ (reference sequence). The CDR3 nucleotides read TGTGCCAGCAGCAGGAACGCGGGGGGATGGGATACGCAGTATTTT. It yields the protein CASSRNAGGWDTQYF. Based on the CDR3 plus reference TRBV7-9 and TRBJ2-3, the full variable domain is DTGVSQNPRHKITKRGQNVTFRCDPISEHNRLYWYRQTLGQGPEFLTYFQNEAQLEKSRLLSDRFSAERPKGSFSTLEIQRTEQGDSAMYLCASSRNAGGWDTQYFGPGTRLTVL.

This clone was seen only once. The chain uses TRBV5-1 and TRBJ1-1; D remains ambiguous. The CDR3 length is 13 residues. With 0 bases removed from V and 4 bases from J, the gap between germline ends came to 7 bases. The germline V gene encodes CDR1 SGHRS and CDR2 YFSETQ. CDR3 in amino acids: CASSLELSTEAFF. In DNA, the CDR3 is TGCGCCAGCAGCTTGGAATTGAGCACTGAAGCTTTCTTT.